These T cell receptor beta chains were read from a single sample in a study of cytomegalovirus exposure and HLA in healthy donors. Some clones are missing from TCRdb's copy, which holds only in-frame ones; the method was immunoSEQ multiplex PCR. The sample records a few hundred thousand clones, around 90% being singletons. The sequencing input was PBMCs. The receptors originated from a young woman in good health and CMV-seronegative. Both conserved end residues are part of each CDR3. A D gene is named only where the DNA matches it firmly. Clone sizes are given selectively: once, few, many, or a class where the clone is expanded.

j_gene: TRBJ2-5; d_gene: -; v_gene: TRBV5-1; len: 16; abundance: -; CDR3nt: TGCGCCAGCAGCTTGGAGGGTGGGGGCACCCAGGAGACCCAGTACTTC; CDR3aa: CASSLEGGGTQETQYF
j_gene: TRBJ1-1; d_gene: -; v_gene: TRBV5-4; len: 13; abundance: -; CDR3nt: TGTGCCAGCAGCCCCGGAGGACAGATTGAAGCTTTCTTT; CDR3aa: CASSPGGQIEAFF
j_gene: TRBJ1-2; d_gene: TRBD1; v_gene: TRBV7-9; len: 14; abundance: -; CDR3nt: TGTGCCAGCAGCTTAAAGGGACAGGGGCATGGCTACACCTTC; CDR3aa: CASSLKGQGHGYTF
j_gene: TRBJ1-2; d_gene: TRBD1; v_gene: TRBV27; len: 15; abundance: -; CDR3nt: TGTGCCAGCAGTTCTTACAGGGGAGCTAACTATGGCTACACCTTC; CDR3aa: CASSSYRGANYGYTF
j_gene: TRBJ1-2; d_gene: TRBD1; v_gene: TRBV5-1; len: 13; abundance: -; CDR3nt: TGCGCCAGCAGCGAACAGGGGGAGGAGGGCTACACCTTC; CDR3aa: CASSEQGEEGYTF
j_gene: TRBJ1-2; d_gene: -; v_gene: TRBV6-5; len: 12; abundance: -; CDR3nt: TGTGCCAGCAGTTACCCAGGGTATGGCTACACCTTC; CDR3aa: CASSYPGYGYTF
j_gene: TRBJ1-2; d_gene: -; v_gene: TRBV30; len: 12; abundance: -; CDR3nt: TGTGCCTGGGGAGGCGGAACCTATGGCTACACCTTC; CDR3aa: CAWGGGTYGYTF
j_gene: TRBJ2-3; d_gene: TRBD2; v_gene: TRBV10-1; len: 14; abundance: few; CDR3nt: TGCGCCAGCATGGGTAGCGGGGGCACAGATACGCAGTATTTT; CDR3aa: CASMGSGGTDTQYF
j_gene: TRBJ1-1; d_gene: -; v_gene: TRBV5-5; len: 13; abundance: few; CDR3nt: TGTGCCAGCAGCTTGGGGGGGGTCACTGAAGCTTTCTTT; CDR3aa: CASSLGGVTEAFF
j_gene: TRBJ2-7; d_gene: TRBD2; v_gene: TRBV7-8; len: 16; abundance: -; CDR3nt: TGTGCCAGCAGCTCACGCGCGGGGGGAGCCTCCTACGAGCAGTACTTC; CDR3aa: CASSSRAGGASYEQYF
j_gene: TRBJ1-1; d_gene: -; v_gene: TRBV30; len: 15; abundance: -; CDR3nt: TGTGCCTCCTTGGACCAGGGGCCCCGGAACACTGAAGCTTTCTTT; CDR3aa: CASLDQGPRNTEAFF
j_gene: TRBJ2-2; d_gene: -; v_gene: TRBV6-5; len: 13; abundance: once; CDR3nt: TGTGCCAGCGGCCGGGGGTCCACCGGGGAGCTGTTTTTT; CDR3aa: CASGRGSTGELFF
j_gene: TRBJ1-3; d_gene: -; v_gene: TRBV11-2; len: 14; abundance: -; CDR3nt: TGTGCCAGCGCCCGAGGGCTCTCTGGAAACACCATATATTTT; CDR3aa: CASARGLSGNTIYF
j_gene: TRBJ1-2; d_gene: -; v_gene: TRBV14; len: 11; abundance: once; CDR3nt: TGTGCCAGCAGCACAGGATATGGCTACACCTTC; CDR3aa: CASSTGYGYTF
j_gene: TRBJ1-1; d_gene: -; v_gene: TRBV30; len: 13; abundance: -; CDR3nt: TGTGCCTGGATGTTAACCGGGTCCACTGAAGCTTTCTTT; CDR3aa: CAWMLTGSTEAFF
j_gene: TRBJ2-2; d_gene: TRBD2; v_gene: TRBV9; len: 14; abundance: few; CDR3nt: TGTGCCAGCTCCAGCGGGGGGAATACCGGGGAGCTGTTTTTT; CDR3aa: CASSSGGNTGELFF
j_gene: TRBJ2-5; d_gene: -; v_gene: TRBV30; len: 14; abundance: -; CDR3nt: TGTGCCTGGAGTGTATTGGGGGCGGGAGAGACCCAGTACTTC; CDR3aa: CAWSVLGAGETQYF
j_gene: TRBJ1-2; d_gene: TRBD1; v_gene: TRBV29-1; len: 12; abundance: once; CDR3nt: TGCAGCGCTTACCGGGACAGGGCCGGCTACACCTTC; CDR3aa: CSAYRDRAGYTF
j_gene: TRBJ2-2; d_gene: -; v_gene: TRBV2; len: 12; abundance: -; CDR3nt: TGTGCCAGCCCTACTAGGACCGGGGAGCTGTTTTTT; CDR3aa: CASPTRTGELFF
j_gene: TRBJ2-2; d_gene: -; v_gene: TRBV2; len: 18; abundance: -; CDR3nt: TGTGCCAGCAGGACCCTCACCGGCCCTAGAGGGAACACCGGGGAGCTGTTTTTT; CDR3aa: CASRTLTGPRGNTGELFF
j_gene: TRBJ2-7; d_gene: -; v_gene: TRBV19; len: 18; abundance: few; CDR3nt: TGTGCCAGTAGTATCAGGGGTGGTTTTACTTTATCGGCCTACGAGCAGTACTTC; CDR3aa: CASSIRGGFTLSAYEQYF
j_gene: TRBJ2-5; d_gene: TRBD1; v_gene: TRBV5-5; len: 15; abundance: -; CDR3nt: TGTGCCAGCAGCTGGGGACAGGGAGGGCAAGAGACCCAGTACTTC; CDR3aa: CASSWGQGGQETQYF
j_gene: TRBJ1-1; d_gene: -; v_gene: TRBV5-6; len: 12; abundance: -; CDR3nt: TGTGCCAGCAACTTGGGTCAGACTGAAGCTTTCTTT; CDR3aa: CASNLGQTEAFF
j_gene: TRBJ1-4; d_gene: -; v_gene: TRBV14; len: 14; abundance: few; CDR3nt: TGTGCCAGCAGGAGAAGAGGGGGAAATGAAAAACTGTTTTTT; CDR3aa: CASRRRGGNEKLFF
j_gene: TRBJ2-3; d_gene: -; v_gene: TRBV29-1; len: 19; abundance: -; CDR3nt: TGCAGCGTTGAATCTTATGGGGGGGCCCGCACAACAAGCACAGATACGCAGTATTTT; CDR3aa: CSVESYGGARTTSTDTQYF
j_gene: TRBJ2-3; d_gene: TRBD1; v_gene: TRBV13; len: 14; abundance: -; CDR3nt: TGTGCCAGCAGTTCCGGGACAGACACAGATACGCAGTATTTT; CDR3aa: CASSSGTDTDTQYF
j_gene: TRBJ2-3; d_gene: TRBD2; v_gene: TRBV5-6; len: 14; abundance: -; CDR3nt: TGTGCCAGCAGCTTGGTCCTAGCGGGGGATACGCAGTATTTT; CDR3aa: CASSLVLAGDTQYF
j_gene: TRBJ1-5; d_gene: -; v_gene: TRBV10-3; len: 14; abundance: -; CDR3nt: TGTGCCATCAGTGCCAGGGGATCCGGTCAGCCCCAGCATTTT; CDR3aa: CAISARGSGQPQHF
j_gene: TRBJ2-6; d_gene: -; v_gene: TRBV9; len: 17; abundance: few; CDR3nt: TGTGCCAGCAGCGTACAAGCGTCTCTCTCTGGGGCCAACGTCCTGACTTTC; CDR3aa: CASSVQASLSGANVLTF
j_gene: TRBJ1-2; d_gene: -; v_gene: TRBV6-5; len: 13; abundance: -; CDR3nt: TGTGCCACCACTATAGCACAGGGTCTCGGCTACCCCTTC; CDR3aa: CATTIAQGLGYPF
j_gene: TRBJ1-1; d_gene: -; v_gene: TRBV2; len: 15; abundance: -; CDR3nt: TGTGCCAGCAGTATCGGACTGGGGGGGAGCACTGAAGCTTTCTTT; CDR3aa: CASSIGLGGSTEAFF
j_gene: TRBJ1-2; d_gene: -; v_gene: TRBV10-3; len: 16; abundance: -; CDR3nt: TGTGCCATCATGGCCCAAACAGGGCAAATTGGTGGTGGCTACACCTTC; CDR3aa: CAIMAQTGQIGGGYTF
j_gene: TRBJ2-1; d_gene: -; v_gene: TRBV7-9; len: 15; abundance: -; CDR3nt: TGTTCCAGCAGCAACTCCCTTGGGCCCTACAATGAGCAGTTCTTC; CDR3aa: CSSSNSLGPYNEQFF
j_gene: TRBJ2-1; d_gene: -; v_gene: TRBV5-1; len: 14; abundance: -; CDR3nt: TGCGCCAGCAGCTTGGGACAAGAGAACAATGAGCAGTTCTTC; CDR3aa: CASSLGQENNEQFF
j_gene: TRBJ2-3; d_gene: TRBD2; v_gene: TRBV18; len: 14; abundance: -; CDR3nt: TGTGCCAGCTTGACTAATCGGGGGGCAGATACGCAGTATTTT; CDR3aa: CASLTNRGADTQYF
j_gene: TRBJ1-1; d_gene: TRBD1; v_gene: TRBV15; len: 18; abundance: -; CDR3nt: TGTGCCACCAGCAGAGATTTCGGGACAGGCCGACGGGGCACTGAAGCTTTCTTT; CDR3aa: CATSRDFGTGRRGTEAFF